These T cell receptor beta chains were read from a single sample in a study of blood T cells in healthy people across ages. TCRdb re-called the 5' RACE reads through MiXCR, storing one row per CDR3 protein. The profile shows 2 million or so distinct CDR3 sequences, roughly 49% of them singletons. The sample was blood. Receptor source: a woman in her forties in good health. The CDR3 runs from the conserved cysteine through the conserved F or W. Each record gives: V gene, D gene, J gene, clone size, CDR3 protein, CDR3 DNA. The D gene is left open where the match is weak. The size of a clone is reported for some rows only, either as once, few or many, or as a class for expanded clones.

V: TRBV20-1; D: NA; J: TRBJ1-2; size: few; CDR3: CSARGRVEDGYTF; DNA: TGCAGTGCTAGGGGCAGGGTCGAGGATGGCTACACCTTC
V: TRBV10-3; D: NA; J: TRBJ2-3; size: few; CDR3: CATQGLSTDTQYF; DNA: TGTGCCACACAGGGTCTTAGCACAGATACGCAGTATTTT
V: TRBV20-1; D: NA; J: TRBJ2-7; size: NA; CDR3: CSARGGPLQQYF; DNA: TGCAGTGCGCGAGGGGGGCCTCTCCAGCAGTACTTC
V: TRBV4-3; D: NA; J: TRBJ2-4; size: few; CDR3: CASSPRLYSGNIQYF; DNA: TGCGCCAGCAGCCCTCGTCTTTACAGTGGGAACATTCAGTACTTC
V: TRBV5-1; D: NA; J: TRBJ2-5; size: NA; CDR3: CASSSSKGLGETQYF; DNA: TGCGCCAGCAGCAGCTCTAAGGGGCTGGGAGAGACCCAGTACTTC
V: TRBV2; D: TRBD1; J: TRBJ2-1; size: many; CDR3: CASRPTGGSYNEQFF; DNA: TGTGCCAGCAGGCCGACAGGGGGCTCCTACAATGAGCAGTTCTTC
V: TRBV7-9; D: TRBD2; J: TRBJ2-4; size: NA; CDR3: CASSLAVGVAGVGKNIQYF; DNA: TGTGCCAGCAGCTTAGCGGTGGGCGTAGCGGGCGTTGGCAAAAACATTCAGTACTTC
V: TRBV7-2; D: NA; J: TRBJ2-4; size: few; CDR3: CASRSRELAKNIQYF; DNA: TGTGCCAGCAGATCCCGGGAGCTAGCCAAAAACATTCAGTACTTC
V: TRBV20-1; D: NA; J: TRBJ2-3; size: few; CDR3: CSALLSSETQYF; DNA: TGCAGTGCTCTTCTTAGTTCCGAGACGCAGTATTTT
V: TRBV18; D: NA; J: TRBJ1-2; size: NA; CDR3: CASSPPGQDPHYGYTF; DNA: TGTGCCAGCTCACCACCGGGTCAGGACCCACACTATGGCTACACCTTC
V: TRBV5-5; D: NA; J: TRBJ1-2; size: once; CDR3: CASSPGGDDYGYTF; DNA: TGTGCCAGCAGCCCCGGGGGGGACGACTATGGCTACACCTTC
V: TRBV6-5; D: TRBD1; J: TRBJ2-5; size: NA; CDR3: CASSYWGQGSVQETQYF; DNA: TGTGCCAGCAGTTACTGGGGACAGGGGTCGGTCCAAGAGACCCAGTACTTC
V: TRBV7-2; D: TRBD2; J: TRBJ2-7; size: NA; CDR3: CASGRRAGSSYEQYF; DNA: TGTGCCAGCGGCCGTCGAGCGGGGAGCTCCTACGAGCAGTACTTC
V: TRBV18; D: NA; J: TRBJ1-5; size: NA; CDR3: CASSPDRMTGQPQHF; DNA: TGTGCCAGCTCACCCGACAGGATGACGGGTCAGCCCCAGCATTTT
V: TRBV4-1; D: NA; J: TRBJ2-3; size: NA; CDR3: CASSQDSVGTQYF; DNA: TGCGCCAGCAGCCAAGACTCCGTAGGTACGCAGTATTTT
V: TRBV7-9; D: NA; J: TRBJ2-2; size: NA; CDR3: CASSLRAPIAGELFF; DNA: TGTGCCAGCAGCTTAAGGGCCCCTATTGCCGGGGAGCTGTTTTTT
V: TRBV2; D: NA; J: TRBJ2-1; size: few; CDR3: CASSQGSPNEQFF; DNA: TGTGCCAGCAGTCAGGGTTCTCCCAATGAGCAGTTCTTC
V: TRBV20-1; D: NA; J: TRBJ2-3; size: NA; CDR3: CSASVGGSQDTQYF; DNA: TGCAGTGCTAGTGTCGGGGGCTCCCAAGATACGCAGTATTTT
V: TRBV4-1; D: NA; J: TRBJ2-7; size: few; CDR3: CASSNRQPGTYEQYF; DNA: TGCGCCAGCAGCAATAGACAACCCGGGACCTACGAGCAGTACTTC
V: TRBV18; D: NA; J: TRBJ1-3; size: few; CDR3: CASSPAGTGNTIYF; DNA: TGTGCCAGCTCACCAGCGGGGACCGGAAACACCATATATTTT
V: TRBV5-1; D: TRBD1; J: TRBJ1-2; size: NA; CDR3: CASSWQTGENYGYTF; DNA: TGCGCCAGCAGCTGGCAGACAGGGGAAAACTATGGCTACACCTTC
V: TRBV9; D: NA; J: TRBJ2-3; size: NA; CDR3: CASSVRSPDTQYF; DNA: TGTGCCAGCAGCGTAAGGAGTCCAGATACGCAGTATTTT
V: TRBV29-1; D: NA; J: TRBJ1-2; size: NA; CDR3: CSVEESLSRHFYGYTF; DNA: TGCAGCGTTGAAGAGTCTCTCTCGCGACACTTCTATGGCTACACCTTC
V: TRBV7-2; D: NA; J: TRBJ2-5; size: many; CDR3: CASSLARALQETQYF; DNA: TGTGCCAGCAGCTTAGCCAGGGCCCTCCAAGAGACCCAGTACTTC
V: TRBV5-5; D: TRBD2; J: TRBJ2-1; size: NA; CDR3: CASSRGLAGALYNEQFF; DNA: TGTGCCAGCAGCCGTGGACTAGCGGGGGCCCTCTACAATGAGCAGTTCTTC
V: TRBV14; D: TRBD1; J: TRBJ1-2; size: NA; CDR3: CASSQGWDRSNYGYTF; DNA: TGTGCCAGCAGCCAAGGTTGGGACAGGTCTAACTATGGCTACACCTTC
V: TRBV7-8; D: NA; J: TRBJ2-1; size: NA; CDR3: CASSSAMPPNYNEQFF; DNA: TGTGCCAGCAGCTCAGCTATGCCACCAAACTACAATGAGCAGTTCTTC
V: TRBV6-1; D: NA; J: TRBJ2-7; size: NA; CDR3: CASSERPNSYNEQYF; DNA: TGTGCCAGCAGTGAACGCCCAAACTCCTACAATGAGCAGTACTTC
V: TRBV7-2; D: TRBD1; J: TRBJ2-4; size: few; CDR3: CASSSYFLDRGAQYF; DNA: TGTGCCAGCAGCTCGTATTTTCTGGACAGGGGTGCTCAGTACTTC
V: TRBV5-1; D: NA; J: TRBJ2-3; size: NA; CDR3: CASSPRGATQYF; DNA: TGCGCCAGCAGCCCAAGGGGGGCCACGCAGTATTTT
V: TRBV3-1; D: NA; J: TRBJ1-2; size: NA; CDR3: CASSQGPQGLGGYTF; DNA: TGTGCCAGCAGCCAAGGCCCGCAGGGCCTGGGTGGCTACACCTTC
V: TRBV7-6; D: TRBD1; J: TRBJ2-7; size: few; CDR3: CASSGDRASSYEQYF; DNA: TGTGCCAGCAGTGGAGACAGGGCGAGCTCCTACGAGCAGTACTTC
V: TRBV4-1; D: NA; J: TRBJ1-2; size: NA; CDR3: CASSQAYEVYGYTF; DNA: TGCGCCAGCAGCCAAGCGTACGAGGTGTATGGCTACACCTTC
V: TRBV5-4; D: TRBD1; J: TRBJ2-3; size: NA; CDR3: CASSGGPTGLMSDTQYF; DNA: TGTGCCAGCAGCGGAGGACCGACAGGGTTGATGTCAGATACGCAGTATTTT
V: TRBV11-2; D: TRBD2; J: TRBJ2-5; size: few; CDR3: CASSGGTPGLAGASLRETQYF; DNA: TGTGCCAGCAGCGGGGGTACTCCGGGACTAGCGGGGGCGTCACTTAGGGAGACCCAGTACTTC
V: TRBV29-1; D: TRBD2; J: TRBJ2-5; size: few; CDR3: CSVEKDSGGSETQYF; DNA: TGCAGCGTTGAAAAGGATAGCGGGGGGTCAGAGACCCAGTACTTC
V: TRBV4-3; D: NA; J: TRBJ2-3; size: few; CDR3: CASSAWTGADTQYF; DNA: TGCGCCAGCAGCGCATGGACGGGGGCAGATACGCAGTATTTT
V: TRBV7-2; D: NA; J: TRBJ1-2; size: NA; CDR3: CASSSGGVVYGYTF; DNA: TGTGCCAGTTCCTCTGGGGGGGTGGTCTATGGCTACACCTTC
V: TRBV7-2; D: NA; J: TRBJ2-7; size: few; CDR3: CASSRAVFGYEQYF; DNA: TGTGCCAGCAGCCGGGCGGTATTCGGCTACGAGCAGTACTTC
V: TRBV4-1; D: NA; J: TRBJ2-1; size: many; CDR3: CASSRGDNEQFF; DNA: TGTGCCAGCAGTAGGGGGGACAATGAGCAGTTCTTC
V: TRBV12-3/TRBV12-4; D: TRBD1; J: TRBJ1-2; size: NA; CDR3: CASSSGQGAGYTF; DNA: TGTGCCAGCAGTTCGGGACAGGGGGCCGGGTACACCTTC
V: TRBV4-3; D: NA; J: TRBJ2-3; size: NA; CDR3: CASSQDPRRKGTDTQYF; DNA: TGCGCCAGCAGCCAAGACCCCAGGAGAAAGGGTACAGATACGCAGTATTTT
V: TRBV15; D: NA; J: TRBJ2-7; size: NA; CDR3: CATSRDLIETSSYNEQYF; DNA: TGTGCCACCAGCAGAGATCTCATTGAGACGAGCTCCTACAATGAGCAGTACTTC
V: TRBV7-9; D: TRBD2; J: TRBJ2-5; size: NA; CDR3: CASSASTSGEIQETQYF; DNA: TGTGCCAGCAGCGCGTCGACTAGCGGGGAGATCCAAGAGACCCAGTACTTC